The rows below give T cell receptor beta chains drawn from one sample of a study of chemoradiotherapy in HPV16-positive cancers. Data came from immunoSEQ multiplex PCR; TCRdb stores just in-frame clones and leaves some out. The repertoire has some 1,500 clones, 81% of them found once; the top ten carry around 15%. The source material was tumor tissue, sampled from a patient who underwent chemoradiotherapy. The receptors come from a human donor with HPV-associated anogenital cancer. The CDR3 runs from the conserved cysteine through the conserved F or W.

j_gene,v_gene,len,CDR3aa
TRBJ2-3,TRBV7-9,14,CASSSGTGIISQYF
TRBJ1-6,TRBV7-2,16,CASSQTGQRSNSPLHF
TRBJ2-5,TRBV2,14,CASSVLPGPETQYF
TRBJ2-5,TRBV7-2,15,CASSTRQAEQETQYF
TRBJ2-3,TRBV7-2,16,CASSLIAGGTKDTQYF
TRBJ1-1,TRBV19,16,CASSHRGSTGLTEAFF
TRBJ2-3,TRBV4-1,17,CASSQDWRGGGTDTQYF
TRBJ1-4,TRBV6-6,13,CASSQIGYEKLFF
TRBJ2-7,TRBV5-5,13,CASSFGRAYEQYF
TRBJ2-7,TRBV21-1,12,CASSDLDFEQYF
TRBJ2-6,TRBV14,16,CASSQGGYSGANVLTF
TRBJ2-1,TRBV10-3,12,CAIRGLVDEQFF
TRBJ2-1,TRBV4-3,15,CASSQANGANNEQFF
TRBJ1-2,TRBV13,16,CASSLRERRQQHGYTF
TRBJ2-2,TRBV7-6,16,CASSPVAGGFTGELFF
TRBJ2-6,TRBV9,15,CASSVSGTGVSVLTF
TRBJ2-7,TRBV5-1,13,CASRPGTGEEQYF
TRBJ2-5,TRBV4-1,11,CASSQSETQYF
TRBJ2-1,TRBV5-1,16,CASSKTGASSYNEQFF
TRBJ2-4,TRBV9,16,CASSVGGGASKNIQYF
TRBJ1-1,TRBV29-1,15,CSAKTRDSPNTEAFF
TRBJ2-7,TRBV11-2,14,CASSPAPLVGEQYF
TRBJ2-5,TRBV4-3,11,CASSQSETQYF
TRBJ2-1,TRBV6-4,16,CASSDSGLASSNEQFF
TRBJ2-1,TRBV4-1,15,CASSQEGWANNEQFF
TRBJ2-2,TRBV7-2,14,CASSIEESTGELFF
TRBJ1-3,TRBV25-1,15,CASSSTGTERNTIYF
TRBJ2-1,TRBV13,14,CASIRGGGNNEQFF
TRBJ2-3,TRBV10-1,14,CASSESSVRDTQYF
TRBJ2-5,TRBV19,13,CASSISSQETQYF
TRBJ2-1,TRBV5-5,16,CASSLVGGRAGSEQFF
TRBJ2-1,TRBV12-5,15,CASGFGGVTYNEQFF
TRBJ1-5,TRBV5-8,15,CASSMRLTLNQPQHF
TRBJ2-7,TRBV13,14,CASNAGGPAYEQYF
TRBJ1-2,TRBV10-3,13,CAISEGKAGGYTF
TRBJ2-7,TRBV19,12,CASSVGQYEQYF
TRBJ1-1,TRBV7-9,16,CASSLVGGSANTEAFF
TRBJ2-5,TRBV6-5,14,CASSYEGRLDEQYF
TRBJ1-2,TRBV28,12,CASRFNVYGYTF
TRBJ2-3,TRBV18,15,CASSQTKGSTDTQYF
TRBJ2-3,TRBV7-9,16,CASSWGGLAGTDTQYF
TRBJ1-4,TRBV20-1,10,CSAVNEKLFF
TRBJ2-7,TRBV6-5,15,CASSGGRDFPYEQYF
TRBJ2-3,TRBV5-1,17,CASSFHGLAGSTDTQYF
TRBJ2-3,TRBV4-1,15,CASSQNKKKEYTQYF
TRBJ2-7,TRBV25-1,11,CASTYSYEQYF
TRBJ2-2,TRBV21-1,14,CASPQRQGTGELFF
NA,TRBV2,15,CASSEMGHRADEQYF